The clone carrying this T cell receptor beta chain was recorded a few times. Its antigen is not known. This entry comes from a study of regulatory T cells in long-lasting Graves disease. Study results and caveats: Gene preferences differed: TRBV28, TRBJ1-2, TRBJ2-5 in persistent cases. Persistent patients shared more public clonotypes (2,741) than newly diagnosed patients (about 1,000).

Per germline, CDR1 SGHRS and CDR2 YFSETQ. The CDR3 sequence is 17 residues long. V trimming: 4 bases; J trimming: 8 bases; junction bases outside the gene matches: 14. Time point noted: newly diagnosed GD, antithyroid drugs for less than 3 months. PBMC RNA served as the TCR library source. Arm-PCR of CDR3 regions with iRepertoire HTBI primers generated TCR beta libraries. Each CDR3 protein gets one entry after TCRdb re-called the multiplex PCR reads with MiXCR. This table holds about 540,000 distinct CDR3 sequences, approximately 15% found once. In addition, the sample was reused for a study of T cells in Graves' hyperthyroidism and ophthalmopathy. That investigation notes: Patients with uncontrolled infections, other autoimmune diseases, pregnancy or lactation were excluded. On the basis of clinical symptoms, serum thyroxine and TRAb, thyroid ultrasound and orbital computed tomography, diagnoses were made.

V is TRBV5-1 and J is TRBJ2-1, with 11 bases matching TRBD2. This sample comprised peripheral blood mononuclear cells (PBMCs), obtained at new diagnosis, from a patient treated with antithyroid drugs. The TCR was taken from a man aged 30 to 39 with Graves disease. The CDR3 sequence is CASSLLGLAESGDEQFF. CDR3 in DNA: TGCGCCAGCAGCCTCTTGGGACTAGCGGAGAGTGGGGATGAGCAGTTCTTC.